This entry features one T cell receptor beta chain sequence. Antigen: not known. Before the COVID-19 pandemic, during about 2011-2019, CD4+ T cells were taken from unexposed donors. Isolation of CD4+ T cells took place after approximately eleven days in culture. Cells permitting, SARS-CoV-2 S/N and four cold-coronavirus spikes were tested on unexposed-donor CD4+ T cells. Two million PBMCs per well were cultured with around 10 IU/ml IL-2. This CDR3 is 15 amino acids long. The V segment lost 1 base and the J segment 5 bases; nucleotides outside the gene matches: 3. Germline CDR1 and CDR2: MNHEY and SVGAGI. This record comes from a study of CD4 T cells in relation to SARS-CoV-2 and coronaviruses. Study information: PBMCs were cultured with antigen for less than twelve days before TCR beta sequencing.

Here immunoSEQ multiplex PCR was the method, and the copy in TCRdb shows in-frame clones only, minus some. Altogether 20,000 or so clones are present, 70% to 90% being singletons, with the ten largest covering roughly a tenth. The rearrangement joins TRBV6-5 to TRBJ1-2, with 11 bases lining up with TRBD1. This receptor was obtained from a human donor in good health. Sequencing input: CD4+ T cells from PBMCs, cultured in vitro. Here the CDR3 DNA reads TGTGCCAGCAGTTACTGGGGACAGGGGGTTTATGGCTACACCTTC. Protein: CASSYWGQGVYGYTF.